The 2 T cell receptor beta chains below come from one sample, sequenced in a study of identical twins. TCRdb re-called the 5' RACE reads with MiXCR, one entry per CDR3 protein. The sample shows some 1,700,000 distinct CDR3 sequences, under 35% of them seen only once. The specimen sequenced was cord blood. The receptors shown here come from a newborn girl in good health.

About this clonotype: A much larger clonotype is one base distant, so this may be a read error. The gene calls are TRBV29-1 and TRBJ2-5, with D possibly TRBD2 on 5 matching bases. CDR1 and CDR2 (germline): SQVTM, ANQGSEA. V lost 4 bases and J 11 bases, leaving 20 bases between the germline ends. The CDR3 length is 13 residues. CDR3 sequence (DNA): TGCAGCGTTGCCTCTAACAGCGGAAGAGTGCAGTACTTC. It yields the protein CSVASNSGRVQYF. Drawing the rest from reference TRBV29-1 and TRBJ2-5, the complete variable domain is SAVISQKPSRDICQRGTSLTIQCQVDSQVTMMFWYRQQPGQSLTLIATANQGSEATYESGFVIDKFPISRPNLTFSTLTVSNMSPEDSSIYLCSVASNSGRVQYFGPGTRLLVL.

The chain uses TRBV7-2 and TRBJ2-7; perhaps TRBD1 as D (6 bases). This CDR3 has 15 residues. CDR1 SGHTA and CDR2 FQGNSA come from the germline V gene. Trimming pared 4 bases from V and 2 bases from J, leaving 15 bases between. The CDR3 region has the DNA TGTGCCAGCAGCTCCGGCTCAGCAGGGGCCTACGAGCAGTACTTC. Protein product: CASSSGSAGAYEQYF.